This T cell receptor beta chain was recovered during a study of Tregs in tolerant kidney transplant recipients. Only in-frame clones appear in the TCRdb table, and some are missing; sequencing was by immunoSEQ multiplex PCR. The sample data list 3,000 or so clones. Comments on this clone: Its specificity is unknown. The CDR3 end lies 3 residues beyond the end of the read and is filled in from the germline J gene.

Overall study results and limits: Tolerant patients' donor-specific Tregs expanded beyond overall Tregs, suggesting antigen-driven growth. This study did not directly address biological reproducibility. Nucleotide sequences could not be compared across some patients' samples due to primer changes. The most relevant donor-specific Treg TCRbeta repertoire apparently came from expansion with activated donor B cells.

CFSE-labeled recipient PBMCs were cultured six to seven days with irradiated graft donor PBMCs, then FACS-sorted. The germline CDR1 and CDR2 sequences are WSHSY and SAAADI. With 7 bases removed from V and 2 bases from J, the gap between germline ends came to 10 bases. The CDR3 sequence is 13 residues long. Sequencing was performed on CD8+ T cells from blood cultured with allogeneic cells, taken before the transplant. The source is a human patient who received a combined kidney and bone marrow transplant. V usage is TRBV10-2 and J usage is TRBJ2-3; tentatively, D is TRBD1 (5 bases). Here the CDR3 reads CASKTGITDTQYF. Partial CDR3 DNA: TGCGCCAGCAAAACAGGTATCACAGATACG.